Sequencing of this T cell receptor beta chain was carried out in a study of T cell responses to AZD1222 COVID-19 vaccine. General study points: Variant regions that are unmutated are reportedly the target of nearly half of spike-specific TCRs. Only 6 or 7 people who got AZD1222 tested seropositive at baseline.

This CDR3 comprises 17 residues. CDR1 and CDR2 from the germline V gene are PRHDT and FYEKMQ (reference sequence). Trimming removed 5 bases at V and 0 bases at J, with 18 bases between. Note on this clone: The antigen is unknown.

TCRdb's table, derived via immunoSEQ multiplex PCR, lists solely in-frame clones and lacks some. The table has roughly 180,000 clones, 75% to 90% seen once; the top ten hold 6% to 8%. This sample comprised peripheral blood, obtained on day 0 of AZD1222 vaccination. The chain couples TRBV13 to TRBJ2-3; D unresolved. The receptor was isolated from an adult in good health. The chain's CDR3 is CASSQNADFLSTDTQYF. In DNA form, the CDR3 reads TGTGCCAGCAGCCAAAATGCCGACTTTCTTAGCACAGATACGCAGTATTTT. Filled out from reference TRBV13 and TRBJ2-3, the complete variable domain reads AAGVIQSPRHLIKEKRETATLKCYPIPRHDTVYWYQQGPGQDPQFLISFYEKMQSDKGSIPDRFSAQQFSDYHSELNMSSLELGDSALYFCASSQNADFLSTDTQYFGPGTRLTVL.